Each of the 30 T cell receptor beta chains below was sequenced from the same sample in a study of spatial heterogeneity in lung cancer. A single record per CDR3 protein comes from TCRdb applying MiXCR to the 5' RACE reads. The sample yields approximately 29,000 distinct CDR3 sequences, around 8.4% seen once. As to time point: sample taken at primary tumor resection. Whole RNA came from tumor, nontumor lung or frozen PBMC and was sequenced without being sorted. The sample consisted of PBMCs, taken at surgery. Receptors were obtained from a female donor with early-stage non-small cell lung cancer.

This clonotype was recorded many times. This chain uses TRBV6-5 with TRBJ1-6; TRBD1 agrees at 7 bases. Losses at the gene ends were 7 bases for V and 6 bases for J; bases not matched to a gene: 6. The CDR3 totals 14 residues. From germline, CDR1 is MNHEY and CDR2 SVGAGI. CDR3 sequence: CASTPGQPNSPLHF. The CDR3 DNA reads as TGTGCCAGCACTCCGGGACAGCCTAATTCACCCCTCCACTTT.

This clonotype was recorded at least ten times. The chain combines TRBV6-6 with TRBJ2-1, with D possibly TRBD1 on 6 matching bases. The CDR3 consists of 15 residues. Per germline, CDR1 MNHNY and CDR2 SVGAGI (reference sequence). V was clipped by 7 bases and J by 6 bases, with 19 bases between them. CDR3 protein: CASTSLPTGSNEQFF. In DNA, the CDR3 is TGTGCCAGCACTTCCCTCCCTACAGGGTCCAATGAGCAGTTCTTC.

The gene calls are TRBV20-1 and TRBJ1-6; D perhaps matches TRBD1 (5 bases). Looked up from germline, CDR1 is DFQATT and CDR2 is SNEGSKA (reference sequence). Deletions cut 0 bases from V and 3 bases from J, with 9 bases between. This CDR3 contains 15 residues. The CDR3 coding sequence is TGCAGTGCTAGAGATATGCAGGGCTATAATTCACCCCTCCACTTT. Translated, it gives CSARDMQGYNSPLHF.

In regard to this clonotype: Just one base apart from a much larger clone, this may be a read error. The J gene is TRBJ1-2, the V gene TRBV29-1, with TRBD1 matching over 9 bases. Germline V gene lookup returns CDR1 SQVTM and CDR2 ANQGSEA. The CDR3 runs 11 residues. In nucleotides, the CDR3 is TGCAACGTGGAGGACAGGGGCTTATGCACCTTC. Protein: CNVEDRGLCTF.

This chain joins TRBV19 and TRBJ2-5, with a possible D match to TRBD1 (6 bases). This CDR3 contains 14 residues. V gave up 3 bases and J gave up 0 bases, with 8 bases separating them. In germline, CDR1 is LNHDA, CDR2 SQIVND (reference sequence). CDR3 bases: TGTGCCAGTAGTATTCAGGGGTACCAAGAGACCCAGTACTTC. Amino acids: CASSIQGYQETQYF.

The sample holds many counts of this clonotype. The chain employs TRBV12-3 or TRBV12-4 and TRBJ1-2; 8 bases match TRBD1. The CDR3 length is 15 residues. V trimming: 6 bases; J trimming: 6 bases; junction bases outside the gene matches: 12. The CDR3 here is CASSRRQGQRDGYTF. CDR3 sequence (DNA): TGTGCCAGCAGCCGTAGACAGGGGCAGAGGGATGGCTACACCTTC.

This clonotype has ten or more counts. The chain employs TRBV7-9 and TRBJ1-2; D is possibly TRBD1 (5 bases). The CDR3 is made up of 15 amino acids. Germline V lookup: CDR1 SEHNR, CDR2 FQNEAQ (reference sequence). V gave up 3 bases and J gave up 1 base, with 12 bases separating them. Here the CDR3 DNA reads TGTGCCAGCAGCTTGGGTCCAGGGATTAACTATGGCTACACCTTC. Translation gives CASSLGPGINYGYTF.

The chain recombines TRBV7-8 with TRBJ2-1; possible D gene TRBD1, 6 bases. CDR3 length: 19 residues. Germline V gene lookup returns CDR1 SGHVS and CDR2 FQNEAQ. Trimming removed 2 bases from V and 3 bases from J, with 23 bases in between. DNA of the CDR3: TGTGCCAGCAGCTTAAACCTGGGGGCATTGGGCCCAGTCTACAATGAGCAGTTCTTC. The encoded protein is CASSLNLGALGPVYNEQFF.

This clonotype was observed a few times. This rearrangement joins TRBV7-6 to TRBJ2-1; 11 bases are shared with TRBD2. Germline V gene sequence: CDR1 SGHVS, CDR2 FNYEAQ. Trimming cost V 4 bases and J 4 bases; bases outside gene matches: 3. The length of the CDR3 is 15 residues. CDR3 DNA: TGTGCCAGCAGCTCGCTAGCGGGAGGATACAATGAGCAGTTCTTC. This gives the protein CASSSLAGGYNEQFF. The variable domain in full, with the rest retrieved from reference TRBV7-6 and TRBJ2-1, is GAGVSQSPRYKVTKRGQDVALRCDPISGHVSLYWYRQALGQGPEFLTYFNYEAQQDKSGLPNDRFSAERPEGSISTLTIQRTEQRDSAMYRCASSSLAGGYNEQFFGPGTRLTVL.

This clonotype turned up a few times. The V and J genes are TRBV28 and TRBJ1-3; 7 nucleotides agree with TRBD1. CDR1 MDHEN and CDR2 SYDVKM come from the germline V gene. There are 17 residues in the CDR3. V was pared by 4 bases and J by 0 bases, with 9 bases of the junction left unmatched. Here the CDR3 DNA reads TGTGCCAGCAGTTCCGCCGGACAGGCCACCTCTGGAAACACCATATATTTT. Translation gives CASSSAGQATSGNTIYF.

This chain joins TRBV7-9 and TRBJ2-5; D unclear. With 2 bases removed from V and 2 bases from J, the gap between germline ends came to 6 bases. Germline loops: CDR1 SEHNR, CDR2 FQNEAQ (reference sequence). This CDR3 region has 13 residues. DNA of the CDR3: TGTGCCAGCAGCTTAATGGGGCAAGAGACCCAGTACTTC. This translates into CASSLMGQETQYF.

The chain couples TRBV20-1 to TRBJ2-1; D possibly corresponds to TRBD2 (5 bases). CDR1 and CDR2 (germline): DFQATT, SNEGSKA (reference sequence). There are 16 residues in the CDR3. V lost 4 bases to trimming and J lost 6 bases, with 22 bases between them. CDR3 region: CSATPLARKWGNEQFF. Written as DNA, the CDR3 is TGCAGTGCTACGCCTTTAGCGAGGAAATGGGGCAATGAGCAGTTCTTC.

In this sample, this clonotype turned up a few times. V usage is TRBV6-1 and J usage is TRBJ2-3; 8 bases line up with TRBD2. The germline V gene has CDR1 MNHNS and CDR2 SASEGT. The CDR3 is 16 residues long. Trimming removed 2 bases from V and 2 bases from J; junction bases left unmatched: 6. CDR3 loop: CASSEPVAGYTDTQYF. In DNA form, the CDR3 reads TGTGCCAGCAGTGAACCAGTAGCGGGATACACAGATACGCAGTATTTT.

The chain recombines TRBV7-2 with TRBJ2-1; TRBD1 aligns across 7 bases. Germline CDR1 SGHTA, CDR2 FQGNSA. Unmatched junction bases numbered 13, after V lost 0 bases and J lost 8 bases. The CDR3 is 17 amino acids. The CDR3 is CASSLAHFGRGKDEQFF. CDR3 in DNA: TGTGCCAGCAGCTTAGCGCATTTTGGCAGGGGGAAGGATGAGCAGTTCTTC.

J is TRBJ1-1 and V is TRBV7-8, with 8 bases lining up with TRBD1. The CDR3 contains 13 residues. Germline values: CDR1 SGHVS, CDR2 FQNEAQ. V lost 5 bases, J lost 3 bases, and 2 bases stayed unmatched. The CDR3 DNA follows: TGTGCCAGCAGCGGACAGGGATACACTGAAGCTTTCTTT. This encodes CASSGQGYTEAFF. Using reference TRBV7-8 and TRBJ1-1 for the parts outside the CDR3, the full variable domain is GAGVSQSPRYKVAKRGQDVALRCDPISGHVSLFWYQQALGQGPEFLTYFQNEAQLDKSGLPSDRFFAERPEGSVSTLKIQRTQQEDSAVYLCASSGQGYTEAFFGQGTRLTVV.

This clonotype was found many times. The rearrangement links TRBV28 to TRBJ2-3; D is perhaps TRBD2 (5 bases). Looked up from germline, CDR1 is MDHEN and CDR2 is SYDVKM. The CDR3 extends over 18 amino acids. V dropped 1 base and J dropped 0 bases, with 17 bases sitting between them. CDR3 protein: CASSLFGLAETSTDTQYF. DNA of the CDR3: TGTGCCAGCAGTTTATTCGGGCTAGCTGAAACTAGCACAGATACGCAGTATTTT.

This clonotype has ten or more counts. The chain uses TRBV5-6 and TRBJ2-3; the D gene is possibly TRBD1 (6 bases). CDR3 length: 15 amino acids. Per germline, CDR1 SGHDT and CDR2 YYEEEE. Trimming took 5 bases from V and 2 from J, leaving 15 bases between them. As DNA, the CDR3 is TGTGCCAGCAGAGATGGAAGGGACAACACAGATACGCAGTATTTT. This encodes CASRDGRDNTDTQYF.

J is TRBJ1-1 and V is TRBV12-3 or TRBV12-4; the D gene is possibly TRBD1 (6 bases). The CDR3 runs 14 residues. Trimming took off 4 bases at V and 1 base at J, with 10 bases between the two ends. CDR3: CASSWGGPNTEAFF. As DNA, the CDR3 is TGTGCCAGCAGTTGGGGGGGGCCGAACACTGAAGCTTTCTTT.

This clonotype was found many times. CDR3 coding DNA: TGTGCCAGCAGCTTAGCTGCGGGAGGGTCTGGGGCCAACGTCCTGACTTTC. Its protein is CASSLAAGGSGANVLTF. The chain couples TRBV7-8 to TRBJ2-6; 9 positions agree with TRBD2. Germline CDR1 is SGHVS and CDR2 is FQNEAQ. The CDR3 covers 17 residues. After removal of 0 bases from V and 1 base from J, the junction contained 1 base not matched to a gene.

This clonotype was detected many times. The chain carries TRBV12-5 and TRBJ1-1; a possible D gene is TRBD1 (5 bases). Germline assignment: CDR1 LGHNT and CDR2 FRNRAP. V dropped 2 bases and J dropped 0 bases, with 16 bases sitting between them. This CDR3 contains 17 residues. The CDR3 DNA is TGTGCTAGTGGTTTGTGGCAGGGTGTCATCATGAACACTGAAGCTTTCTTT. Its protein product is CASGLWQGVIMNTEAFF.

At least ten counts were recorded for this clonotype. The V call is TRBV11-2, the J call TRBJ2-1, with D hard to call. The CDR3 extends over 12 amino acids. Germline CDR1 reads SGHAT; CDR2 reads FQNNGV. Trimming stripped 5 bases from V and 7 bases from J, with 9 bases between. Here the CDR3 DNA reads TGTGCCAGCAGCCCCCTTACAAATGAGCAGTTCTTC. It specifies CASSPLTNEQFF.

This clonotype was picked up many times. This chain connects TRBV27 to TRBJ2-3; 7 bases map to TRBD2. Germline CDR1 is MNHEY and CDR2 is SMNVEV (reference sequence). The J segment lost 0 bases and the V segment lost 0 bases, leaving 6 bases of the junction unmatched. The CDR3 is 17 residues long. The CDR3 bases are TGTGCCAGCAGTTTATCGGCTAGCGGATGGAGCACAGATACGCAGTATTTT. Translating gives CASSLSASGWSTDTQYF.

This clonotype was detected many times. The chain is built from TRBV6-2 or TRBV6-3 and TRBJ1-5; D is ambiguous. CDR3 length: 12 residues. From germline, CDR1 is MNHEY and CDR2 SVGEGT. Trimming left V 2 bases short and J 5 bases short, with 4 bases between. The chain's CDR3 is CASSYLHQPQHF. The CDR3 nucleotides read TGTGCCAGCAGTTACCTCCATCAGCCCCAGCATTTT.

This clonotype was seen a handful of times. The V call is TRBV12-3 or TRBV12-4, the J call TRBJ1-5; no definite D call. Trimming stripped 3 bases from V and 4 bases from J, with 7 bases between. The CDR3 is 13 residues long. The CDR3 region has the DNA TGTGCCAGCAGTTTGGCAGCTAATCAGCCCCAGCATTTT. It is translated as CASSLAANQPQHF.

This clonotype was seen many times. The chain uses TRBV20-1 and TRBJ2-5, with D hard to call. The V end lost 4 bases, the J end lost 2 bases, and 14 bases lay between the germline ends. Germline V gene lookup returns CDR1 DFQATT and CDR2 SNEGSKA (reference sequence). The CDR3 has 14 amino acids. This CDR3 reads CSATFFLRQETQYF. The CDR3 DNA reads TGCAGTGCTACCTTCTTCCTCCGACAAGAGACCCAGTACTTC.

This clonotype was counted between two and nine times. The CDR3 is CAIGTSEQFF. As DNA, the CDR3 is TGTGCCATCGGGACTAGCGAGCAGTTCTTC. This chain connects TRBV10-3 to TRBJ2-1, with 9 bases matching TRBD2. Germline lookup yields CDR1 ENHRY and CDR2 SYGVKD. The CDR3 sequence is 10 residues long. V shed 8 bases and J 10 bases; nucleotides not matched to a gene: 0.

In its sample, this clonotype was seen a few times. One end of the junction is discordant with germline, which a read error may explain. V usage is TRBV20-1 and J usage is TRBJ2-3; 9 bases map to TRBD2. Germline-derived CDR1 and CDR2 are DFQATT and SNEGSKA (reference sequence). The length of the CDR3 is 14 residues. The CDR3 nucleotides are TGCAGTGCCAGAGTAGCGGGAGTGACAGATACGCAGTATTTT. Amino acids: CSARVAGVTDTQYF.

This clonotype has only a few counts. CDR3 loop: CASSFKRAYEQYF. DNA for the CDR3: TGTGCCAGCAGTTTCAAGCGGGCCTACGAGCAGTACTTC. This sequence joins TRBV12-3 or TRBV12-4 and TRBJ2-7, with a tentative D call TRBD2 (6 bases). The CDR3 runs to 13 residues. Trimming took off 3 bases at V and 2 bases at J, with 8 bases between the two ends.

The chain uses TRBV6-5 and TRBJ1-2; D might be TRBD1 (5 bases). The V end lost 2 bases, the J end lost 6 bases, and 19 bases lay between the germline ends. Germline V CDR1 and CDR2: MNHEY, SVGAGI. The CDR3 consists of 16 residues. CDR3 sequence: CASSYGQGRRYNGYTF. The CDR3 DNA is TGTGCCAGCAGTTACGGCCAGGGCCGACGTTATAATGGCTACACCTTC.

In this sample, this clonotype turned up a few times. The chain has TRBV20-1 and TRBJ2-7; 14 bases are a match to TRBD2. CDR1 and CDR2 (germline): DFQATT, SNEGSKA (reference sequence). The CDR3 is 17 residues long. Trimming took 0 bases from V and 4 from J; bases not matched to a gene: 8. The CDR3 reads CSARDRAGTSGRYEQYF. In nucleotides, the CDR3 is TGCAGTGCTAGAGATCGCGCCGGGACTAGCGGGAGATACGAGCAGTACTTC.